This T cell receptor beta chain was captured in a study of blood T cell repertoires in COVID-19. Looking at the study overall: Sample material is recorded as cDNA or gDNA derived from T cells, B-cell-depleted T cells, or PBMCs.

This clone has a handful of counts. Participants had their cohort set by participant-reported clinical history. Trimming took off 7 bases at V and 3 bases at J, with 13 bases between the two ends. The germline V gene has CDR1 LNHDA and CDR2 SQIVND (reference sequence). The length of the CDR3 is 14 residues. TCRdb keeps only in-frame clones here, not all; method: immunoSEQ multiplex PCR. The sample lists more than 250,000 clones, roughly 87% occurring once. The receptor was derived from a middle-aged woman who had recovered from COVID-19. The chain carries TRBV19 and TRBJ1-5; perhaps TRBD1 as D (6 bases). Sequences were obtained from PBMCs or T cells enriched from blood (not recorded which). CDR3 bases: TGTGCCAGTAACCTACGGGACACCAATCAGCCCCAGCATTTT. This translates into CASNLRDTNQPQHF. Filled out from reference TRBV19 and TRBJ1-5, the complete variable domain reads DGGITQSPKYLFRKEGQNVTLSCEQNLNHDAMYWYRQDPGQGLRLIYYSQIVNDFQKGDIAEGYSVSREKKESFPLTVTSAQKNPTAFYLCASNLRDTNQPQHFGDGTRLSIL.